The source of this TCR beta chain is a study of metastatic and nonmetastatic thyroid tumors. Broader study findings: Benign nodules were reported to have significantly lower TCR beta diversity than malignant thyroid tumors, in blood and tumor.

This clone is deemed large (0.1 to 1%). Its antigen is still unknown. There are 18 residues in the CDR3. CDR1 is MDHEN, CDR2 SYDVKM, per germline. The V gene end was trimmed by 6 bases and the J gene end by 6 bases; junction bases not matched to a gene: 16. Thyroid surgery was preceded by no treatment in any patient. MiXCR was used by TCRdb to re-call the PCR reads. The sample shows about 14,000 clones, around 3.6% of them seen only once. Input material: tumor tissue. The rearrangement joins TRBV28 to TRBJ1-5; the match to TRBD1 covers 11 bases. The sequence came from a female donor with papillary thyroid cancer or a benign thyroid nodule (not recorded which). Some clones in this sample may be carry-over from other donors' samples. The chain's CDR3 is CASRPGTGGILGSQPQHF. CDR3 bases: TGTGCCAGCAGACCCGGGACAGGGGGTATTTTAGGTAGTCAGCCCCAGCATTTT. Using reference TRBV28 and TRBJ1-5 for the parts outside the CDR3, the full variable domain is DVKVTQSSRYLVKRTGEKVFLECVQDMDHENMFWYRQDPGLGLRLIYFSYDVKMKEKGDIPEGYSVSREKKERFSLILESASTNQTSMYLCASRPGTGGILGSQPQHFGDGTRLSIL.